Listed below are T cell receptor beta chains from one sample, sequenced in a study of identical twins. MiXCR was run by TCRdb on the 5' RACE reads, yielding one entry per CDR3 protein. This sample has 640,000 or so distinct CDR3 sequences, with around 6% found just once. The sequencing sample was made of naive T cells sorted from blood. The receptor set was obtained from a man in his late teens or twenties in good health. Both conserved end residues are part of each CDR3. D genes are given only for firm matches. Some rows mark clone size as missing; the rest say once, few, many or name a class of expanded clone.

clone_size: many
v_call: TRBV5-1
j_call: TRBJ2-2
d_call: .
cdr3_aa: CASSSTGNTGELFF
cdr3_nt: TGTGCCAGCAGTTCGACGGGAAACACCGGGGAGCTGTTTTTT

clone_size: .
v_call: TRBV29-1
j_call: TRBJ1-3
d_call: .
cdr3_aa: CSVGGGANGNTIYF
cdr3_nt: TGCAGCGTTGGCGGGGGCGCTAATGGAAACACCATATATTTT

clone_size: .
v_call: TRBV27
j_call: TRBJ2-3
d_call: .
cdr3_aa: CASSAVFTSTDTQYF
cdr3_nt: TGTGCCAGCAGTGCGGTTTTTACTAGCACAGATACGCAGTATTTT

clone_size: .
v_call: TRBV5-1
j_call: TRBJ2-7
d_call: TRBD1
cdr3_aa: CASSLARQGAAYEQYF
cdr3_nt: TGCGCCAGCAGCTTGGCCCGGCAGGGGGCCGCCTACGAGCAGTACTTC

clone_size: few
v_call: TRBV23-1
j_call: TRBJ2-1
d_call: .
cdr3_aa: CANIEQFF
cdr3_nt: TGCGCCAATATAGAGCAGTTCTTC

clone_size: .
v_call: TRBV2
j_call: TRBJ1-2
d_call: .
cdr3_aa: CASSSSNYGYTF
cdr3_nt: TGTGCCAGCAGTAGCAGTAACTATGGCTACACCTTC

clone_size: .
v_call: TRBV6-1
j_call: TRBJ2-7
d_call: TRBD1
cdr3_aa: CASSRRPTGWDEQYF
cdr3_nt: TGTGCCAGCAGTCGAAGACCGACAGGGTGGGACGAGCAGTACTTC

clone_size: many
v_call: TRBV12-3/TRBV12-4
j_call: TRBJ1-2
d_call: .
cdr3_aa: CASAGGGYGYTF
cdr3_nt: TGTGCCAGCGCCGGGGGCGGCTATGGCTACACCTTC

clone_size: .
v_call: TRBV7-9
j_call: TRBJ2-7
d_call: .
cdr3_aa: CASSHPADRSPYEQYF
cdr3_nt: TGTGCCAGCAGCCACCCGGCAGACCGCTCTCCCTACGAGCAGTACTTC

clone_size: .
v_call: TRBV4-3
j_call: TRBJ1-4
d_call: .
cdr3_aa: CASSQEAPGRGEKLFF
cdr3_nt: TGCGCCAGCAGCCAAGAAGCCCCGGGACGAGGGGAAAAACTGTTTTTT

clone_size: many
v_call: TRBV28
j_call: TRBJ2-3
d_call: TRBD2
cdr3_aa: CASRVSSGSTDTQYF
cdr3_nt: TGTGCCAGCAGGGTTTCTAGCGGAAGCACAGATACGCAGTATTTT

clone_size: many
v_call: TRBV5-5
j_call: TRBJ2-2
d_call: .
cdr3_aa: CASSPHAAVTGELFF
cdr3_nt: TGTGCCAGCAGCCCGCACGCGGCGGTCACCGGGGAGCTGTTTTTT

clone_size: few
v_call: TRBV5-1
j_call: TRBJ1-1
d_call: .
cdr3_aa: CASSLVGTGNTEAFF
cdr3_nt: TGCGCCAGCAGCTTGGTCGGGACGGGGAACACTGAAGCTTTCTTT